The present entry profiles one TCR beta chain with its context. Its specificity is not known. The entry originates in a study of cytomegalovirus exposure and HLA in healthy donors. Overall study findings and caveats: Available immune exposure information covered CMV serostatus only. Indistinguishable V segments, including TRBV6-2 and TRBV6-3, were excluded. A later analysis by the authors found several of the most significant clusters apparently linked to common viral pathogens.

The study ran its PCR with 60 Vbeta and 13 Jbeta primers. Sequencing was performed with immunoSEQ multiplex PCR; in TCRdb, only in-frame clones are kept and a portion is missing. The data hold under 200,000 clones, with approximately 85% observed a single time. Trimming removed 6 bases from V and 4 bases from J; junction bases left unmatched: 5. Germline-derived CDR1 and CDR2 are MNHEY and SVGAGI. The CDR3 is 14 residues long. The sample consisted of PBMCs. This TCR derives from a man in his late teens or twenties in good health and CMV-seropositive. The chain employs TRBV6-5 and TRBJ2-7, with TRBD2 matching over 11 bases. The CDR3 loop reads CASRTTSGGYEQYF. DNA of the CDR3: TGTGCCAGCAGAACAACTAGCGGGGGATACGAGCAGTACTTC.